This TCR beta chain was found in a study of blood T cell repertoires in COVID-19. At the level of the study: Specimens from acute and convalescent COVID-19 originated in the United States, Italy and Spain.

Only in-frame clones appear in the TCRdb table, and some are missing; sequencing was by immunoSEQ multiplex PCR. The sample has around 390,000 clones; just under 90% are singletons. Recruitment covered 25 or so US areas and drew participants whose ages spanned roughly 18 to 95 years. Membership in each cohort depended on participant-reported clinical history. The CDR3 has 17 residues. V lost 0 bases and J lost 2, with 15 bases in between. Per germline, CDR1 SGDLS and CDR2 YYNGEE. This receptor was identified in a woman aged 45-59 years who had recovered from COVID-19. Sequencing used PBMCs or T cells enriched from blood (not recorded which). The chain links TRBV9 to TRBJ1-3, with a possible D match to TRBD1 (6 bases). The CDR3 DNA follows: TGTGCCAGCAGCGTAGGGGCGGGGGCAGGGCCTGGAAACACCATATATTTT. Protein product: CASSVGAGAGPGNTIYF.